A single sample gave rise to the 6 T cell receptor beta chains below, sequenced in a study of Tregs in tolerant kidney transplant recipients (dated by TCRdb to between 2019 and 2020). Receptor amplification or capture employed the immunoSEQ multiplex PCR assay. The clones in this table, taken by TCRdb from immuneACCESS, are in-frame only. Not every clone is retained; where verified, under half of the shortfall comes from an unresolved V gene, and the cause of the rest is unknown. For this sample the table gives about 72,000 clones, of which about nine tenths were detected only once. The ten largest clonotypes hold approximately 9.9% of the sample. Taken with the paper, the label for time point translates to: blood sample drawn before combined kidney and bone marrow transplant. The sequenced sample was CD8+ T cells from blood, obtained before the transplant. These receptors were taken from a human donor who received a combined kidney and bone marrow transplant.

V and J are TRBV7-9 and TRBJ1-2, with 8 bases lining up with TRBD1. The germline V gene encodes CDR1 SEHNR and CDR2 FQNEAQ (reference sequence). J gave up 8 bases and V 3 bases, and 14 bases lay outside the gene matches. This CDR3 contains 16 residues. The CDR3 sequence is CASSFQTLGTGAGYTF. CDR3 nucleotide sequence: TGTGCCAGCAGCTTCCAAACCCTTGGGACAGGAGCGGGCTACACCTTC.

About this clone itself: A junction end diverges from the germline sequence, so it may reflect a read error. Distinct nucleotide sequences in the sample also encode this CDR3. This chain connects TRBV15 to TRBJ1-6; no clear D. The CDR3 is 13 residues long. Germline V gene lookup returns CDR1 LNHNV and CDR2 YYDKDF (reference sequence). Here the CDR3 DNA reads TGCGCCACCAGCAGTAGAAAGAATTCACCCCTCCACTTT. This encodes CATSSRKNSPLHF.

The chain links TRBV9 to TRBJ2-2; 7 bases are a match to TRBD2. CDR1 SGDLS and CDR2 YYNGEE come from the germline V gene. V shed 6 bases and J 3 bases; nucleotides not matched to a gene: 2. This CDR3 has 13 residues. The CDR3 region has the DNA TGTGCCAGCACCCGGGGGGACACCGGGGAGCTGTTTTTT. It codes for CASTRGDTGELFF.

The V gene is TRBV4-1, the J gene TRBJ2-2; tentative D call: TRBD2 (7 bases). From germline, CDR1 is MGHRA and CDR2 YSYEKL. V gave up 9 bases and J gave up 6 bases, with 20 bases separating them. The CDR3 covers 15 residues. DNA for the CDR3: TGCGCCAGTAAAGGGGGGGGCTTTGGCCCCGGGGAGCTGTTTTTT. It translates to CASKGGGFGPGELFF.

This sequence joins TRBV30 and TRBJ1-1; D gene ambiguous. V dropped 0 bases and J dropped 0 bases, with 11 bases sitting between them. CDR1 GTSNPN and CDR2 SVGIG come from the germline V gene (reference sequence). The CDR3 totals 15 residues. The CDR3 loop is CAWSVGSAMNTEAFF. The CDR3 DNA follows: TGTGCCTGGAGTGTGGGGAGCGCGATGAACACTGAAGCTTTCTTT.

This chain connects TRBV7-3 to TRBJ2-7; TRBD1 aligns across 8 bases. The V gene's germline CDR1 is SGHTA and CDR2 FQGTGA. The ends lost 4 bases at V and 3 bases at J; junction bases unmatched: 2. This CDR3 is built from 13 residues. The CDR3 DNA reads TGTGCCAGCAGCTACGACAGGGGCTACGAGCAGTACTTC. It codes for CASSYDRGYEQYF.